One and the same sample provided the 31 T cell receptor beta chains below, sequenced in a study of control samples from healthy donors and cancer patients. The table came from immunoSEQ multiplex PCR; TCRdb's copy has only in-frame clones and leaves some out. The sample has 150,000 to 170,000 clones; around 96% are singletons. The sample consisted of blood. The receptors were sampled from a man between 40 and 49 years old in good health.

The chain joins TRBV4-3 to TRBJ1-4; unclear D gene. CDR1 and CDR2 (germline): LGHNA, YSLEER. There are 16 residues in the CDR3. The V end lost 0 bases, the J end lost 2 bases, and 10 bases lay between the germline ends. Written as DNA, the CDR3 is TGCGCCAGCAGCCAAGATACGGGGTGGACTAATGAAAAACTGTTTTTT. This codes for CASSQDTGWTNEKLFF.

This chain links TRBV27 with TRBJ2-6; D may be TRBD2 (5 bases). Trimming left V 6 bases short and J 0 bases short, with 15 bases between. CDR3 size: 17 residues. CDR1 MNHEY and CDR2 SMNVEV come from the germline V gene (reference sequence). The CDR3 protein is CASSRAPRGSGANVLTF. In nucleotides, the CDR3 is TGTGCCAGCAGCCGAGCCCCCCGGGGCTCTGGGGCCAACGTCCTGACTTTC.

The genes are TRBV24-1 and TRBJ2-2, with 7 bases identical to TRBD1. Germline CDR1 is KGHDR and CDR2 is SFDVKD. J lost 5 bases, V lost 10 bases, and 9 bases had no gene match. This CDR3 has 14 amino acids. The CDR3 reads CATRQGRGTGELFF. As DNA, the CDR3 is TGTGCCACAAGACAGGGAAGAGGAACCGGGGAGCTGTTTTTT.

The genes are TRBV7-2 and TRBJ2-7, with a possible D match to TRBD1 (6 bases). Trimming took 2 bases from V and 3 from J, leaving 11 bases between them. Germline V CDR1 and CDR2: SGHTA, FQGNSA. This CDR3 contains 14 residues. The CDR3 DNA reads as TGTGCCAGCAGCTTACCTAGGGGGAGCTACGAGCAGTACTTC. This encodes CASSLPRGSYEQYF.

This rearrangement joins TRBV7-6 to TRBJ1-1, with D possibly being TRBD1 (6 bases). The CDR3 loop spans 11 amino acids. The ends were cut back, 6 bases at V and 10 bases at J, with 12 bases in the middle. CDR1 SGHVS and CDR2 FNYEAQ come from the germline V gene. CDR3: CASRSTGTAFF. For the CDR3, the DNA is TGTGCCAGCAGGTCAACAGGGACAGCTTTCTTT.

CDR3 amino acids: CASSSRGTVNNSPLHF. In DNA, the CDR3 is TGTGCCAGCAGTTCCCGAGGGACAGTTAATAATTCACCCCTCCACTTT. The gene calls are TRBV28 and TRBJ1-6, with TRBD1 matching 7 bases. CDR1 and CDR2 from the germline V gene are MDHEN and SYDVKM. This CDR3 spans 16 amino acids. The ends lost 4 bases at V and 5 bases at J; junction bases unmatched: 8.

The V call is TRBV9, the J call TRBJ1-2; weak D call: TRBD1 (6 bases). Looked up from germline, CDR1 is SGDLS and CDR2 is YYNGEE. V lost 4 bases and J 3 bases, leaving 19 bases between the germline ends. The CDR3 totals 16 residues. CDR3 sequence reads: CASSPSGVVVDYGYTF. CDR3 in DNA: TGTGCCAGCAGCCCCTCAGGGGTGGTCGTTGACTATGGCTACACCTTC.

The chain carries TRBV18 and TRBJ2-7; the D call may be TRBD1 or TRBD2 (6 bases each). Germline CDR1 KGHSH, CDR2 LQKENI. This CDR3 spans 15 amino acids. V was pared by 2 bases and J by 5 bases, with 16 bases between. DNA for the CDR3: TGTGCCAGCTCACCAGACGCGCAGGGGAGGAACGAGCAGTACTTC. Protein: CASSPDAQGRNEQYF.

The genes are TRBV6-6 and TRBJ1-5; no firm D call. The CDR3 runs 14 residues. Trimming cost V 6 bases and J 2 bases, with 11 bases left between them. Germline CDR1 MNHNY, CDR2 SVGAGI (reference sequence). CDR3 region: CASSLSSGNQPQHF. CDR3 bases: TGTGCCAGCAGCCTATCTTCGGGCAATCAGCCCCAGCATTTT.

This rearrangement joins TRBV19 to TRBJ2-1; TRBD2 matches at 8 bases. CDR1 is LNHDA and CDR2 is SQIVND in the germline V gene (reference sequence). V lost 4 bases, J lost 7 bases, and 6 bases stayed unmatched. The CDR3 runs 14 residues. CDR3 residues: CASSKGAGVNEQFF. CDR3 coding DNA: TGTGCCAGTAGTAAGGGAGCGGGGGTAAATGAGCAGTTCTTC.

This chain links TRBV3-1 (or the pseudogene TRBV3-2) with TRBJ2-1; 7 bases are a match to TRBD2. CDR3 size: 15 residues. Germline V gene lookup returns CDR1 LGHDT and CDR2 YNNKEL (reference sequence). The J segment lost 3 bases and the V segment lost 4 bases, leaving 6 bases of the junction unmatched. This chain's CDR3 is CASSPKRGLYNEQFF. As DNA, the CDR3 is TGTGCCAGCAGCCCGAAGCGGGGCCTCTACAATGAGCAGTTCTTC.

This chain links TRBV6-6 with TRBJ1-1, with TRBD1 matching over 7 bases. The ends lost 7 bases at V and 8 bases at J; junction bases unmatched: 10. This CDR3 spans 13 amino acids. The germline V gene encodes CDR1 MNHNY and CDR2 SVGAGI (reference sequence). The CDR3 DNA reads as TGTGCCAGCATCTGGGACAGCGGCAGGGAAGCTTTCTTT. Protein: CASIWDSGREAFF.

The CDR3, as DNA: TGCGCCAGCAGCTTGAGGGGTGTGGCTAGTGGGACTGAAGCTTTCTTT. It yields the protein CASSLRGVASGTEAFF. The chain carries TRBV5-1 and TRBJ1-1; D might be TRBD1 (5 bases). Trimming stripped 1 base from V and 5 bases from J, with 18 bases between. Germline CDR1 SGHRS, CDR2 YFSETQ. The CDR3 has 16 residues.

This clone has more than one count but fewer than ten. The chain employs TRBV12-5 and TRBJ1-4, with D perhaps TRBD1 (5 bases). Germline loops: CDR1 LGHNT, CDR2 FRNRAP. The CDR3 runs 14 residues. V lost 7 bases to trimming and J lost 4 bases, with 13 bases between them. CDR3 sequence (DNA): TGTGCTAGTGCCCCGTCTGGGGGTAATGAAAAACTGTTTTTT. It specifies CASAPSGGNEKLFF.

The CDR3 spells CASSLIGETQYF. CDR3 DNA sequence: TGTGCCAGCAGCTTGATAGGGGAGACCCAGTACTTC. The chain employs TRBV5-4 and TRBJ2-5; D unclear. Trimming cost V 1 base and J 5 bases, with 6 bases left between them. The germline V gene encodes CDR1 SGHNT and CDR2 YYREEE (reference sequence). CDR3 length: 12 residues.

J is TRBJ2-2 and V is TRBV5-8; 9 nucleotides align to TRBD1. In germline, CDR1 is SGHTS, CDR2 YDEGEE. V lost 5 bases, J lost 4 bases, and 6 bases stayed unmatched. The CDR3 runs 15 residues. CDR3 coding DNA: TGTGCCAGCAGACGACAGGGGGTGAGCACCGGGGAGCTGTTTTTT. This translates into CASRRQGVSTGELFF.

This rearrangement joins TRBV11-2 to TRBJ2-7, with D unresolved. The V and J ends lost 0 bases and 0 bases respectively, with 9 bases between them. In germline, CDR1 is SGHAT, CDR2 FQNNGV. CDR3 size: 15 residues. The CDR3 protein is CASSLDPLSSYEQYF. The CDR3 region has the DNA TGTGCCAGCAGCTTAGATCCCCTTAGCTCCTACGAGCAGTACTTC. Complete variable domain (other parts from reference TRBV11-2 and TRBJ2-7): EAGVAQSPRYKIIEKRQSVAFWCNPISGHATLYWYQQILGQGPKLLIQFQNNGVVDDSQLPKDRFSAERLKGVDSTLKIQPAKLEDSAVYLCASSLDPLSSYEQYFGPGTRLTVT.

This clone has only one observation. V usage is TRBV5-1 and J usage is TRBJ2-2, with D hard to call. CDR3 length: 12 residues. Germline CDR1 and CDR2: SGHRS and YFSETQ. Trimming took 2 bases from V and 7 from J, leaving 6 bases between them. DNA for the CDR3: TGCGCCAGCAGCTTAACGGGCGGGGAGCTGTTTTTT. It specifies CASSLTGGELFF.

A word on this clone: The same CDR3 can be traced to other DNA sequences in this sample. The chain joins TRBV19 to TRBJ1-4; no firm D call. V lost 6 bases, J lost 10 bases, and 9 bases lay in between. Germline V lookup: CDR1 LNHDA, CDR2 SQIVND (reference sequence). This CDR3 contains 11 residues. CDR3 nucleotides: TGTGCCAGTAGCATCGAACGAAAACTGTTTTTT. It is translated as CASSIERKLFF.

Comment on this clone: The same CDR3 can be traced to other DNA sequences in this sample. The J gene is TRBJ1-1, the V gene TRBV12-3 or TRBV12-4, with 7 bases lining up with TRBD1. This CDR3 is 13 amino acids long. V lost 3 bases and J lost 5; bases outside the gene matches: 3. CDR3 sequence: CASSFRGGTEAFF. CDR3 coding DNA: TGTGCCAGCAGTTTCAGGGGGGGTACTGAAGCTTTCTTT.

The chain has TRBV28 and TRBJ1-5, with D possibly matching TRBD1 (5 bases). V was clipped by 8 bases and J by 1 base, with 12 bases between them. This CDR3 has 14 amino acids. Germline assignment: CDR1 MDHEN and CDR2 SYDVKM. CDR3 coding DNA: TGTGCCAGCGGTTCGGGACCGAGCAATCAGCCCCAGCATTTT. Protein: CASGSGPSNQPQHF. The entire variable domain, with the rest obtained from reference TRBV28 and TRBJ1-5, is as follows: DVKVTQSSRYLVKRTGEKVFLECVQDMDHENMFWYRQDPGLGLRLIYFSYDVKMKEKGDIPEGYSVSREKKERFSLILESASTNQTSMYLCASGSGPSNQPQHFGDGTRLSIL.

The chain couples TRBV12-3 or TRBV12-4 to TRBJ1-1, with no clear D. The CDR3 is 12 amino acids. The germline V and J ends were trimmed by 10 bases and 1 base, with 10 bases remaining between them. The CDR3 DNA is TGTGCCATCTCGGTGGGGAACACTGAAGCTTTCTTT. It yields the protein CAISVGNTEAFF.

The V call is TRBV19, the J call TRBJ1-2, with D perhaps matching TRBD1 (6 bases). This CDR3 is built from 16 residues. Germline CDR1 LNHDA, CDR2 SQIVND (reference sequence). Between the trimmed V and J ends, which lost 5 bases and 5 bases, there was a span of 21 bases. The CDR3, as DNA: TGTGCCAGTAGTCCCCAGGCAGGGGTCCGGGTTTATGGCTACACCTTC. It specifies CASSPQAGVRVYGYTF.

The chain joins TRBV12-3 or TRBV12-4 to TRBJ1-1; D unclear. Deletions cut 2 bases from V and 11 bases from J, with 9 bases between. The CDR3 has 11 amino acids. The CDR3 spells CASSLKAGAFF. The CDR3 DNA reads as TGTGCCAGCAGTTTAAAAGCCGGGGCTTTCTTT.

V and J are TRBV5-1 and TRBJ1-6; 9 positions agree with TRBD1. The CDR3 consists of 16 residues. CDR1 is SGHRS, CDR2 YFSETQ, per germline. Trimming at V came to 4 bases and at J to 2 bases, leaving 4 bases not matched to a gene. The CDR3 here is CASSDRGAAYNSPLHF. CDR3 nucleotide sequence: TGCGCCAGCAGCGACAGGGGGGCCGCCTATAATTCACCCCTCCACTTT. Drawing the rest from reference TRBV5-1 and TRBJ1-6, the complete variable domain is KAGVTQTPRYLIKTRGQQVTLSCSPISGHRSVSWYQQTPGQGLQFLFEYFSETQRNKGNFPGRFSGRQFSNSRSEMNVSTLELGDSALYLCASSDRGAAYNSPLHFGNGTRLTVT.

V usage is TRBV29-1 and J usage is TRBJ1-1; D is uncertain. Germline CDR1 is SQVTM and CDR2 is ANQGSEA. The CDR3 has 10 residues. The ends were cut back, 4 bases at V and 7 bases at J, with 7 bases in the middle. This CDR3 is CSVVSGEAFF. In DNA form, the CDR3 reads TGCAGCGTTGTGTCAGGTGAAGCTTTCTTT.

This chain connects TRBV19 to TRBJ1-5; possibly TRBD1 for D (5 bases). This CDR3 region has 15 residues. CDR1 LNHDA and CDR2 SQIVND come from the germline V gene (reference sequence). V was cut by 9 bases and J by 2 bases, with 17 bases left in between. In nucleotides, the CDR3 is TGTGCCAGCAGAGAAGGGGTTTTTGGCAATCAGCCCCAGCATTTT. Protein: CASREGVFGNQPQHF.

This clone was seen a single time. The chain has TRBV6-6 and TRBJ2-7; 7 bases are a match to TRBD1. Germline CDR1 is MNHNY and CDR2 is SVGAGI (reference sequence). The CDR3 is made up of 13 amino acids. J lost 2 bases, V lost 8 bases, and 6 bases had no gene match. Here the CDR3 DNA reads TGTGCCAGCCGCCCCGACAGGGCCTACGAGCAGTACTTC. Residues: CASRPDRAYEQYF.

This clone was counted a single time. The V call is TRBV5-1, the J call TRBJ1-1, with D possibly being TRBD1 (6 bases). The CDR3 contains 17 residues. Germline CDR1 reads SGHRS; CDR2 reads YFSETQ. Deletions cut 1 base from V and 4 bases from J, with 20 bases between. The CDR3 protein is CASSLTGTADGGTEAFF. The CDR3 DNA follows: TGCGCCAGCAGCTTGACAGGGACGGCCGACGGGGGCACTGAAGCTTTCTTT.

V is TRBV7-2 and J is TRBJ1-6; the match to TRBD1 covers 9 bases. V gave up 6 bases and J gave up 7 bases; unmatched junction bases: 10. Per the germline V gene, CDR1 is SGHTA and CDR2 is FQGNSA. CDR3 length equals 16 residues. The CDR3: CASSQLTGGMNSPLHF. The CDR3 DNA is TGTGCCAGCAGTCAACTTACAGGGGGCATGAATTCACCCCTCCACTTT.

The chain combines TRBV30 with TRBJ1-5; maybe TRBD1 (6 bases). The CDR3 has 14 amino acids. V shed 0 bases and J shed 11 bases, with 17 bases lying between them. Looked up from germline, CDR1 is GTSNPN and CDR2 is SVGIG (reference sequence). The CDR3 loop is CAWSVKGGVRAQHF. In nucleotides, the CDR3 is TGTGCCTGGAGTGTAAAGGGGGGGGTCCGGGCCCAGCATTTT.